This T cell receptor beta chain was observed in a study of T cell repertoires in cytomegalovirus infection. TCRdb re-called the reads with MiXCR, one entry per CDR3 protein. The table shows around 260,000 distinct CDR3 sequences, with roughly 9.1% occurring only once. This clonotype was seen at least ten times. From germline, CDR1 is SGHDT and CDR2 YYEEEE. V was clipped by 4 bases and J by 5 bases; unmatched bases: 8. The CDR3 is 14 residues long. This receptor was identified in a human donor in good health (CMV status not recorded). Some clones in this sample may be carry-over from other donors' samples. This sequence joins TRBV5-6 and TRBJ2-5; the match to TRBD2 covers 7 bases. Sequenced material: PBMCs. CDR3 residues: CASSAGLFKETQYF. The CDR3 region has the DNA TGTGCCAGCAGCGCGGGACTATTCAAGGAGACCCAGTACTTC.